One sample yielded the 24 T cell receptor beta chains listed below, sequenced in a study of human versus mouse CDR3 diversity and MHC coevolution. Repertoires were generated with immunoSEQ multiplex PCR, while TCRdb's copy carries only in-frame clones and drops some. This table has some 82,000 clones, roughly 95% appearing once. What was sequenced was naive CD4+ T cells from blood. Described subset: CD45RO-negative CD62L-positive naive CD4 T cells. The receptors derive from a person aged 30 to 69 in good health.

The chain uses TRBV6-1 and TRBJ2-1; TRBD2 is a possible D gene (6 bases). V was shortened by 3 bases and J by 7 bases, with 19 bases between the two germline ends. Germline-derived CDR1 and CDR2 are MNHNS and SASEGT. The CDR3 extends over 16 amino acids. The CDR3 spells CASSEGWTGGWNEQFF. The DNA for the CDR3 is TGTGCCAGCAGTGAGGGGTGGACTGGAGGGTGGAATGAGCAGTTCTTC.

This chain uses TRBV28 with TRBJ2-7; D is unclear. The CDR3 covers 13 residues. Germline V lookup: CDR1 MDHEN, CDR2 SYDVKM. V shed 3 bases and J shed 2 bases, with 8 bases lying between them. For the CDR3, the DNA is TGTGCCAGCAGTTTGGCAGTTACCTACGAGCAGTACTTC. This translates into CASSLAVTYEQYF.

The chain couples TRBV4-3 to TRBJ1-1, with D perhaps TRBD1 (5 bases). Germline V CDR1 and CDR2: LGHNA, YSLEER. Trimming took off 1 base at V and 4 bases at J, with 10 bases between the two ends. The CDR3 totals 14 residues. The CDR3 sequence: CASSQGPGGTEAFF. The DNA of the CDR3 is TGCGCCAGCAGCCAAGGGCCCGGGGGCACTGAAGCTTTCTTT.

This clone appeared once. The V and J genes are TRBV29-1 and TRBJ1-1; TRBD1 matches 9 bases. The CDR3 spans 13 residues. Losses at the gene ends were 6 bases for V and 4 bases for J; bases not matched to a gene: 6. CDR1 is SQVTM and CDR2 is ANQGSEA in the germline V gene. In DNA, the CDR3 is TGCAGCGTGCACAGGGGGCAAGGCACTGAAGCTTTCTTT. Its protein product is CSVHRGQGTEAFF.

This chain connects TRBV2 to TRBJ2-7; D gene uncertain. The CDR3 runs 13 residues. Germline-derived CDR1 and CDR2 are SNHLY and FYNNEI. V lost 2 bases and J 3 bases, leaving 8 bases between the germline ends. The CDR3 sequence is CASSEYQIYEQYF. The DNA for the CDR3 is TGTGCCAGCAGTGAATACCAGATCTACGAGCAGTACTTC.

The chain uses TRBV28 and TRBJ2-1; weak D call: TRBD2 (6 bases). V dropped 1 base and J dropped 7 bases, with 14 bases sitting between them. This CDR3 has 15 amino acids. The germline V gene has CDR1 MDHEN and CDR2 SYDVKM. The CDR3 protein is CASSLFGGPRNEQFF. CDR3 nucleotide sequence: TGTGCCAGCAGTTTATTCGGAGGGCCTAGGAATGAGCAGTTCTTC. The variable domain in full, with the rest retrieved from reference TRBV28 and TRBJ2-1, is DVKVTQSSRYLVKRTGEKVFLECVQDMDHENMFWYRQDPGLGLRLIYFSYDVKMKEKGDIPEGYSVSREKKERFSLILESASTNQTSMYLCASSLFGGPRNEQFFGPGTRLTVL.

The rearrangement joins TRBV5-1 to TRBJ1-2; no clear D. V shed 6 bases and J shed 7 bases, with 28 bases lying between them. This CDR3 is 17 amino acids long. Germline CDR1 reads SGHRS; CDR2 reads YFSETQ. Here the CDR3 reads CASTLEGSHRWLFGYTF. CDR3 DNA: TGCGCCAGCACCCTAGAGGGTTCCCATCGTTGGCTATTTGGCTACACCTTC. Combining the CDR3 with reference TRBV5-1 and TRBJ1-2 gives the whole variable domain KAGVTQTPRYLIKTRGQQVTLSCSPISGHRSVSWYQQTPGQGLQFLFEYFSETQRNKGNFPGRFSGRQFSNSRSEMNVSTLELGDSALYLCASTLEGSHRWLFGYTFGSGTRLTVV.

The chain joins TRBV6-5 to TRBJ1-2; 7 nucleotides line up with TRBD1. Per germline, CDR1 MNHEY and CDR2 SVGAGI. The CDR3 is made up of 15 amino acids. Unmatched junction bases numbered 6, after V lost 4 bases and J lost 1 base. The CDR3, as DNA: TGTGCCAGCAGTTTGCGGGACAGACTTAACTATGGCTACACCTTC. It translates to CASSLRDRLNYGYTF.

This chain links TRBV7-9 with TRBJ1-2; TRBD1 is a possible D gene (6 bases). Germline CDR1 is SEHNR and CDR2 is FQNEAQ (reference sequence). The CDR3 contains 15 residues. V dropped 2 bases and J dropped 4 bases, with 14 bases sitting between them. CDR3 sequence: CASSLTGGRTYGYTF. The DNA of the CDR3 is TGTGCCAGCAGCTTAACGGGGGGCAGGACCTATGGCTACACCTTC.

The chain couples TRBV19 to TRBJ1-4, with D possibly matching TRBD1 (5 bases). Trimming stripped 9 bases from V and 2 bases from J, with 7 bases between. The CDR3 length is 12 residues. Per germline, CDR1 LNHDA and CDR2 SQIVND (reference sequence). CDR3 in amino acids: CASRVTNEKLFF. The CDR3 coding sequence is TGTGCCAGCAGGGTGACTAATGAAAAACTGTTTTTT.

The chain uses TRBV6-5 and TRBJ1-4, with unresolved D. The CDR3 is 13 amino acids. Trimming left V 8 bases short and J 8 bases short, with 15 bases between. The germline V gene encodes CDR1 MNHEY and CDR2 SVGAGI. CDR3 sequence reads: CASGREGGEKLFF. Written as DNA, the CDR3 is TGTGCCAGCGGGAGGGAGGGTGGGGAAAAACTGTTTTTT.

The chain links TRBV27 to TRBJ1-2, with D perhaps matching TRBD1 (6 bases). The length of the CDR3 is 14 residues. Per the germline V gene, CDR1 is MNHEY and CDR2 is SMNVEV (reference sequence). Trimming removed 7 bases from V and 3 bases from J, with 15 bases in between. CDR3 region: CASTPTGLDYGYTF. CDR3 in DNA: TGTGCCAGCACCCCGACAGGTCTCGACTATGGCTACACCTTC.

The CDR3 DNA sequence: TGTGCCAGCAGTGAAGGGAGGGCAGCCGGGACTTACTACGAGCAGTACTTC. It yields the protein CASSEGRAAGTYYEQYF. The chain joins TRBV25-1 to TRBJ2-7; 7 bases are shared with TRBD2. CDR1 and CDR2 (germline): MGHDK, SYGVNS. This CDR3 is built from 17 residues. V shed 2 bases, J shed 3 bases, and the junction held 13 bases outside the gene matches.

The CDR3 bases are TGTGCCAGCAGCGCCTCCGACAGGGGGCAAGAGACCCAGTACTTC. It encodes CASSASDRGQETQYF. The V call is TRBV13, the J call TRBJ2-5, with 9 bases fitting TRBD1. After removal of 5 bases from V and 2 bases from J, the junction contained 6 bases not matched to a gene. This CDR3 spans 15 amino acids. Germline V gene data show CDR1 as PRHDT and CDR2 as FYEKMQ (reference sequence). The whole variable domain, filled in from reference TRBV13 and TRBJ2-5, reads AAGVIQSPRHLIKEKRETATLKCYPIPRHDTVYWYQQGPGQDPQFLISFYEKMQSDKGSIPDRFSAQQFSDYHSELNMSSLELGDSALYFCASSASDRGQETQYFGPGTRLLVL.

The chain couples TRBV5-1 to TRBJ2-3; 12 bases line up with TRBD2. Germline assignment: CDR1 SGHRS and CDR2 YFSETQ. The V and J ends lost 3 bases and 2 bases, in that order; junction bases with no gene match: 1. CDR3 size: 15 residues. DNA of the CDR3: TGCGCCAGCAGCTGGACTAGCGGGGACACAGATACGCAGTATTTT. The encoded protein is CASSWTSGDTDTQYF.

Here the CDR3 DNA reads TGTGCCAGCGGGCGAGTGGGCGGGGAGCTGTTTTTT. It codes for CASGRVGGELFF. The V call is TRBV9, the J call TRBJ2-2, with D hard to call. The CDR3 length is 12 residues. Germline assignment: CDR1 SGDLS and CDR2 YYNGEE. V lost 7 bases, J lost 7 bases, and 11 bases lay in between.

V is TRBV4-1 and J is TRBJ2-7; 10 nucleotides match TRBD2. CDR3 length: 21 amino acids. Germline CDR1 is MGHRA and CDR2 is YSYEKL. Unmatched junction bases numbered 20, after V lost 2 bases and J lost 1 base. CDR3 sequence reads: CASSQSPSRLAGPVPSYEQYF. DNA of the CDR3: TGCGCCAGCAGCCAAAGCCCCTCTAGACTAGCGGGCCCGGTACCGTCCTACGAGCAGTACTTC.

This clone was counted between two and nine times. The rearrangement joins TRBV4-1 to TRBJ1-2; 7 bases map to TRBD1. Germline loops: CDR1 MGHRA, CDR2 YSYEKL. This CDR3 comprises 17 residues. The junction had 18 bases not matched to a gene; V was cut back by 1 base and J by 10 bases. Here the CDR3 DNA reads TGCGCCAGCAGCCAAGGGGGACAGTCTCGAAAGTATGGCTACTACACCTTC. It codes for CASSQGGQSRKYGYYTF.

V gene TRBV11-3 combines with J gene TRBJ2-2; D not resolved. Germline CDR1 is SGHNT and CDR2 is YENEEA. The CDR3 extends over 14 amino acids. The V end lost 0 bases, the J end lost 6 bases, and 8 bases lay between the germline ends. In DNA form, the CDR3 reads TGTGCCAGCAGCTTAGAATTCCCGGCCGGGGAGCTGTTTTTT. The encoded protein is CASSLEFPAGELFF.

This clone has a handful of counts. The rearrangement joins TRBV30 to TRBJ2-7; TRBD2 is a possible D gene (5 bases). This CDR3 is built from 11 residues. Germline CDR1 and CDR2: GTSNPN and SVGIG (reference sequence). V was pared by 1 base and J by 4 bases, with 5 bases between. The CDR3 DNA reads TGTGCCTGGAGTGCGGGGTACGAGCAGTACTTC. Protein product: CAWSAGYEQYF.

J is TRBJ1-2 and V is TRBV28; possible D gene TRBD1, 6 bases. Trimming stripped 6 bases from V and 4 bases from J, with 15 bases between. CDR3 length equals 14 residues. Germline V gene lookup returns CDR1 MDHEN and CDR2 SYDVKM. The CDR3: CASRHPGQGYGYTF. The CDR3 nucleotides read TGTGCCAGCAGGCATCCGGGACAAGGCTATGGCTACACCTTC.

This clone was picked up one time. This chain joins TRBV6-6 and TRBJ2-1, with D maybe TRBD2 (6 bases). Germline V CDR1 and CDR2: MNHNY, SVGAGI (reference sequence). The ends were cut back, 4 bases at V and 8 bases at J, with 21 bases in the middle. This CDR3 contains 16 residues. The DNA for the CDR3 is TGTGCCAGCAGTTTACTACCGGACCTAACGGGGGATGAGCAGTTCTTC. Residues: CASSLLPDLTGDEQFF.

The chain combines TRBV29-1 with TRBJ1-2; 11 bases are a match to TRBD1. The ends lost 6 bases at V and 8 bases at J; junction bases unmatched: 5. The germline CDR1 and CDR2 sequences are SQVTM and ANQGSEA. The CDR3 sequence is 12 residues long. CDR3 DNA: TGCAGCGTCCTTAGGACAGGGGGCGGCTACACCTTC. This sequence encodes CSVLRTGGGYTF.

V gene TRBV5-1 combines with J gene TRBJ2-2, with D tentatively TRBD2 (7 bases). V lost 1 base to trimming and J lost 4 bases, with 14 bases between them. CDR3 length: 16 amino acids. The germline V gene encodes CDR1 SGHRS and CDR2 YFSETQ. The CDR3 sequence: CASSLQTRGGTGELFF. For the CDR3, the DNA is TGCGCCAGCAGCTTGCAAACAAGGGGGGGCACCGGGGAGCTGTTTTTT.